These 21 T cell receptor beta chains were sequenced from one sample in a study of identical twins. MiXCR, run by TCRdb on the 5' RACE reads, gives a single entry per CDR3 protein. The sample records some 760,000 distinct CDR3 sequences, over 15% being singletons. These data were also filed under a second study, of T cells expressing NK-cell markers.

The sample comprised PBMCs. The receptor source for this set is a woman between 18 and 29 years old in good health.

The chain is built from TRBV12-3 or TRBV12-4 and TRBJ1-4; perhaps TRBD1 as D (5 bases). The CDR3 spans 14 residues. Deletions cut 3 bases from V and 7 bases from J, with 12 bases between. The CDR3 is CASSFRGESEKLFF. CDR3 DNA: TGTGCCAGCAGTTTCCGGGGGGAGAGTGAAAAACTGTTTTTT.

This clonotype was recorded a few times. The J gene is TRBJ2-2, the V gene TRBV15, with D uncertain. This CDR3 contains 11 residues. Trimming took off 7 bases at V and 6 bases at J, with 6 bases between the two ends. Germline V gene data show CDR1 as LNHNV and CDR2 as YYDKDF (reference sequence). CDR3 bases: TGTGCCACCAAGTGGGCCGGGGAGCTGTTTTTT. As protein: CATKWAGELFF.

This clonotype was counted a few times. The chain links TRBV3-1 to TRBJ1-1; D possibly corresponds to TRBD1 (6 bases). The germline CDR1 and CDR2 sequences are LGHDT and YNNKEL (reference sequence). V lost 4 bases and J 5 bases, leaving 17 bases between the germline ends. The CDR3 totals 15 residues. CDR3 protein: CASSLVGRGWTEAFF. CDR3 nucleotides: TGTGCCAGCAGCCTCGTTGGGAGGGGGTGGACTGAAGCTTTCTTT.

V is TRBV3-1 and J is TRBJ2-5; TRBD2 might be the D (6 bases). The CDR3 is made up of 14 amino acids. Trimming pared 0 bases from V and 5 bases from J, leaving 10 bases between. The germline CDR1 and CDR2 sequences are LGHDT and YNNKEL (reference sequence). CDR3 sequence reads: CASSQDREDETQYF. The CDR3 DNA reads as TGTGCCAGCAGCCAAGATAGGGAGGATGAGACCCAGTACTTC.

In DNA form, the CDR3 reads TGTGCCACCCAATCACCGAACACCGGGGAGCTGTTTTTT. This gives the protein CATQSPNTGELFF. J is TRBJ2-2 and V is TRBV15; D unresolved. The germline gives CDR1 LNHNV, CDR2 YYDKDF (reference sequence). V lost 8 bases, J lost 0 bases, and 7 bases lay in between. CDR3 length: 13 amino acids.

This clonotype occurred a few times. V and J are TRBV6-5 and TRBJ2-1, with D possibly matching TRBD2 (5 bases). V was cut by 7 bases and J by 7 bases, with 11 bases left in between. The CDR3 has 12 residues. CDR1 and CDR2 from the germline V gene are MNHEY and SVGAGI. CDR3 sequence (DNA): TGTGCCAGCACCCCGGGAACTAATGAGCAGTTCTTC. Protein product: CASTPGTNEQFF.

The V and J genes are TRBV21-1 and TRBJ1-1; the table's D call, TRBD1, was not checked against the DNA. TRBV21-1 constitutes a pseudogene. The CDR3 totals 15 residues. The CDR3 nucleotides are TGTGCCAGCAGCAAAGCGCTGACAGGGAGCATGGGAGCTTTCTTT. This translates into CASSKALTGSMGAFF.

This clonotype was seen a handful of times. This sequence joins TRBV5-1 and TRBJ1-5; TRBD1 aligns across 7 bases. Trimming at V came to 0 bases and at J to 7 bases, leaving 4 bases not matched to a gene. Germline-derived CDR1 and CDR2 are SGHRS and YFSETQ. There are 14 residues in the CDR3. CDR3 DNA: TGCGCCAGCAGCTTGGACAGGGGTAGCCAGCCCCAGCATTTT. Translating it yields CASSLDRGSQPQHF.

The chain links TRBV7-2 to TRBJ2-3, with 11 bases lining up with TRBD2. Germline CDR1 reads SGHTA; CDR2 reads FQGNSA. This CDR3 has 17 residues. V shed 0 bases and J 4 bases; nucleotides not matched to a gene: 6. In DNA form, the CDR3 reads TGTGCCAGCAGCTTAGCGCGGCTAGCGGGGGGTGCAGATACGCAGTATTTT. Protein: CASSLARLAGGADTQYF.

The CDR3 sequence: CSARRGDYEQYF. The DNA for the CDR3 is TGCAGTGCTAGGAGGGGAGACTACGAGCAGTACTTC. The chain carries TRBV20-1 and TRBJ2-7; D may correspond to TRBD1 or TRBD2 (5 bases each). Looked up from germline, CDR1 is DFQATT and CDR2 is SNEGSKA (reference sequence). The CDR3 contains 12 residues. Trimming cost V 3 bases and J 3 bases, with 9 bases left between them.

This clonotype was detected a few times. The chain combines TRBV6-2 or TRBV6-3 with TRBJ2-2, with D perhaps matching TRBD1 (5 bases). CDR1 and CDR2 from the germline V gene are MNHEY and SVGEGT. V lost 10 bases to trimming and J lost 4 bases, with 7 bases between them. The CDR3 covers 11 residues. The CDR3 spells CATRGTGELFF. The CDR3 DNA reads TGTGCCACTAGGGGCACCGGGGAGCTGTTTTTT.

This clonotype was seen a handful of times. CDR3 DNA: TGCAGTGCTAAGGCCAAAAACATTCAGTACTTC. This gives the protein CSAKAKNIQYF. The genes are TRBV20-1 and TRBJ2-4; D call uncertain. Between the trimmed V and J ends, which lost 4 bases and 1 base, there was a span of 2 bases. This CDR3 region has 11 residues. The germline V gene has CDR1 DFQATT and CDR2 SNEGSKA (reference sequence).

This chain joins TRBV20-1 and TRBJ2-3, with 10 bases matching TRBD2. V gave up 3 bases and J gave up 4 bases; unmatched junction bases: 10. The germline gives CDR1 DFQATT, CDR2 SNEGSKA (reference sequence). The CDR3 is 16 residues long. CDR3 in DNA: TGCAGTGCTAGGGGAAGACTAGCGGGTCTCGCAGATACGCAGTATTTT. Amino acid sequence: CSARGRLAGLADTQYF.

V is TRBV20-1 and J is TRBJ2-3, with D possibly TRBD2 on 5 matching bases. This CDR3 is built from 14 residues. The germline V and J ends were trimmed by 1 base and 4 bases, with 12 bases remaining between them. Per the germline V gene, CDR1 is DFQATT and CDR2 is SNEGSKA (reference sequence). The CDR3, as DNA: TGCAGTGCTAGAGGACTATACGGCGCAGATACGCAGTATTTT. Amino acids: CSARGLYGADTQYF.

V is TRBV20-1 and J is TRBJ1-1; TRBD1 aligns across 7 bases. Germline V lookup: CDR1 DFQATT, CDR2 SNEGSKA (reference sequence). The CDR3 has 16 amino acids. Trimming removed 0 bases from V and 1 base from J; junction bases left unmatched: 8. The CDR3 DNA is TGCAGTGCTAGAGACGGACAGGAAAAGAGGAACACTGAAGCTTTCTTT. As protein: CSARDGQEKRNTEAFF.

This clonotype turned up a few times. This chain uses TRBV20-1 with TRBJ1-1; D not resolved. The CDR3 has 14 amino acids. V was clipped by 0 bases and J by 2 bases, with 10 bases between them. Germline loops: CDR1 DFQATT, CDR2 SNEGSKA (reference sequence). The CDR3 sequence: CSARDLAVNTEAFF. CDR3 sequence (DNA): TGCAGTGCTAGAGATCTCGCAGTCAACACTGAAGCTTTCTTT.

In its sample, this clonotype was seen a few times. The genes are TRBV20-1 and TRBJ2-1, with 7 bases aligning to TRBD2. CDR1 DFQATT and CDR2 SNEGSKA come from the germline V gene (reference sequence). CDR3 length: 16 residues. The J segment lost 2 bases and the V segment lost 6 bases, leaving 13 bases of the junction unmatched. CDR3 sequence reads: CSAQRWREGTYNEQFF. CDR3 nucleotide sequence: TGCAGTGCCCAGAGATGGAGGGAGGGAACCTACAATGAGCAGTTCTTC.

The gene calls are TRBV5-6 and TRBJ2-1; D is unresolved. Per the germline V gene, CDR1 is SGHDT and CDR2 is YYEEEE. The CDR3 has 13 amino acids. Deletions cut 0 bases from V and 10 bases from J, with 11 bases between. As DNA, the CDR3 is TGTGCCAGCAGCTTGGCCCTCGAATGGGAGCAGTTCTTC. Protein sequence: CASSLALEWEQFF.

This clonotype was seen at least ten times. The J gene is TRBJ2-1, the V gene TRBV20-1; TRBD2 matches at 8 bases. Unmatched junction bases numbered 9, after V lost 4 bases and J lost 7 bases. The CDR3 has 14 residues. Germline-derived CDR1 and CDR2 are DFQATT and SNEGSKA (reference sequence). The CDR3 DNA is TGCAGTGCTAAAGGGCGGGAGGTTCGGAATGAGCAGTTCTTC. The encoded protein is CSAKGREVRNEQFF.

The CDR3 coding sequence is TGTGCCAGCAGCTTGTACCGTCAAGCGAACACCGGGGAGCTGTTTTTT. Its protein product is CASSLYRQANTGELFF. The chain recombines TRBV5-6 with TRBJ2-2; D not resolved. The CDR3 consists of 16 residues. The V gene lost 1 base and the J gene lost 0 bases, with 10 bases spanning the gap. Per the germline V gene, CDR1 is SGHDT and CDR2 is YYEEEE. Full variable domain (outside the CDR3, taken from reference TRBV5-6 and TRBJ2-2): DAGVTQSPTHLIKTRGQQVTLRCSPKSGHDTVSWYQQALGQGPQFIFQYYEEEERQRGNFPDRFSGHQFPNYSSELNVNALLLGDSALYLCASSLYRQANTGELFFGEGSRLTVL.

This clonotype was observed a handful of times. The chain recombines TRBV20-1 with TRBJ2-7, with D unresolved. Per germline, CDR1 DFQATT and CDR2 SNEGSKA (reference sequence). The V end lost 1 base, the J end lost 2 bases, and 9 bases lay between the germline ends. This CDR3 contains 13 residues. The CDR3 DNA sequence: TGCAGTGCTAGAGCGGATGGAGCCTACGAGCAGTACTTC. Encoded protein: CSARADGAYEQYF.